These 11 T cell receptor beta chains came from one sample sequenced in a study of OX40 agonist ivuxolimab in advanced cancers. Sequencing used immunoSEQ multiplex PCR; TCRdb keeps in-frame clones, though not all of them. The sample has over 10,000 clones, 55% to 75% seen once. The sequenced sample was CD4+ or CD8+ T cells sorted from blood, obtained in a trial of the OX40 agonist ivuxolimab. These receptors all come from an adult with an advanced solid tumor such as melanoma, head and neck, liver or kidney cancer.

The chain couples TRBV7-9 to TRBJ2-7, with 7 bases identical to TRBD2. Trimming at V came to 5 bases and at J to 6 bases, leaving 10 bases not matched to a gene. The CDR3 length is 14 residues. Germline V lookup: CDR1 SEHNR, CDR2 FQNEAQ (reference sequence). The CDR3 nucleotides read TGTGCCAGCAGCGTCGGGGGAGGGCCGCGCGAGCAGTACTTC. It translates to CASSVGGGPREQYF.

CDR3 sequence reads: CASSLVGLGQPQHF. CDR3 bases: TGTGCCAGCAGCTTAGTAGGGTTGGGGCAGCCCCAGCATTTT. The chain uses TRBV7-9 and TRBJ1-5; D call uncertain. This CDR3 is 14 amino acids long. CDR1 SEHNR and CDR2 FQNEAQ come from the germline V gene (reference sequence). V lost 1 base, J lost 7 bases, and 11 bases lay in between.

The chain employs TRBV11-2 and TRBJ2-1, with a possible D match to TRBD2 (6 bases). The CDR3 totals 15 residues. V lost 5 bases to trimming and J lost 0 bases, with 11 bases between them. Germline V gene lookup returns CDR1 SGHAT and CDR2 FQNNGV. The CDR3 loop reads CASSHRGSSYNEQFF. CDR3 nucleotides: TGTGCCAGCAGCCACCGGGGGAGCTCCTACAATGAGCAGTTCTTC. Full variable domain (outside the CDR3, taken from reference TRBV11-2 and TRBJ2-1): EAGVAQSPRYKIIEKRQSVAFWCNPISGHATLYWYQQILGQGPKLLIQFQNNGVVDDSQLPKDRFSAERLKGVDSTLKIQPAKLEDSAVYLCASSHRGSSYNEQFFGPGTRLTVL.

This clone was seen a few times. This chain uses TRBV6-1 with TRBJ2-2; maybe TRBD2 (6 bases). V gave up 6 bases and J gave up 5 bases, with 7 bases separating them. Germline V gives CDR1 MNHNS, CDR2 SASEGT. This CDR3 is 12 amino acids long. CDR3 region: CASSLATGELFF. DNA for the CDR3: TGTGCCAGCAGCCTAGCGACCGGGGAGCTGTTTTTT.

This clone rates as medium-sized. CDR3 protein: CASRANRRRTGPNEKLFF. The DNA of the CDR3 is TGTGCAAGTCGCGCCAATCGCCGGCGGACAGGACCTAATGAAAAACTGTTTTTT. V usage is TRBV12-2 and J usage is TRBJ1-4; TRBD1 is the table's D call, not checked against the DNA. TRBV12-2 is recorded as a pseudogene. The CDR3 contains 18 residues.

V is TRBV18 and J is TRBJ2-7; D is uncertain. The CDR3 is 15 amino acids. The V gene's germline CDR1 is KGHSH and CDR2 LQKENI. Trimming cost V 0 bases and J 2 bases, with 11 bases left between them. CDR3 in amino acids: CASSPPEAFPYEQYF. In DNA, the CDR3 is TGTGCCAGCTCACCACCTGAGGCTTTCCCCTACGAGCAGTACTTC.

This clone appeared a few times. The J gene is TRBJ1-3, the V gene TRBV6-5; D gene uncertain. The CDR3 sequence is 16 residues long. The germline gives CDR1 MNHEY, CDR2 SVGAGI. Trimming stripped 3 bases from V and 7 bases from J, with 19 bases between. CDR3 loop: CASSYIEEGDRNTIYF. CDR3 DNA: TGTGCCAGCAGTTATATCGAGGAGGGAGATCGGAACACCATATATTTT.

The rearrangement uses TRBV27 and TRBJ1-4, with 7 bases matching TRBD1. The V gene end was trimmed by 5 bases and the J gene end by 0 bases; junction bases not matched to a gene: 3. Germline values: CDR1 MNHEY, CDR2 SMNVEV (reference sequence). The CDR3 has 15 amino acids. CDR3 sequence (DNA): TGTGCCAGCAGTCCCGGGACAGCAACTAATGAAAAACTGTTTTTT. Translated: CASSPGTATNEKLFF.

The chain combines TRBV28 with TRBJ2-7, with TRBD1 matching over 9 bases. The CDR3 loop spans 13 amino acids. The trim removed 2 bases at V and 6 bases at J, leaving 2 bases unmatched. Germline loops: CDR1 MDHEN, CDR2 SYDVKM. The CDR3 DNA is TGTGCCAGCAGTTTAGGACAGGGGTCCGAGCAGTACTTC. Translation gives CASSLGQGSEQYF.

Note on this clone: A far larger clone is off by one base, so a read error is likely. Different DNA sequences within this sample yield the same CDR3. The J gene is TRBJ1-2, the V gene TRBV27; weak D call: TRBD1 (5 bases). V was trimmed by 4 bases and J by 8 bases, leaving 11 bases between them. Germline CDR1 and CDR2: MNHEY and SMNVEV (reference sequence). The CDR3 covers 12 residues. CDR3 in DNA: TGTGCCAGCAGTTACGGGGGTGAAGGCTACACCTTC. Translated: CASSYGGEGYTF.

The J gene is TRBJ2-1, the V gene TRBV7-9; D remains unclear. Trimming cost V 3 bases and J 8 bases, with 14 bases left between them. The CDR3 runs to 14 residues. Per germline, CDR1 SEHNR and CDR2 FQNEAQ (reference sequence). The CDR3 DNA sequence: TGTGCCAGCAGCTTGAGAACCCCTCGGGATGAGCAGTTCTTC. It yields the protein CASSLRTPRDEQFF. Full variable domain (missing parts from reference TRBV7-9 and TRBJ2-1): DTGVSQNPRHKITKRGQNVTFRCDPISEHNRLYWYRQTLGQGPEFLTYFQNEAQLEKSRLLSDRFSAERPKGSFSTLEIQRTEQGDSAMYLCASSLRTPRDEQFFGPGTRLTVL.